A selection of T cell receptor beta chains follows, all from one sample in a study of cytomegalovirus exposure and HLA in healthy donors. The assay was immunoSEQ multiplex PCR, and TCRdb's table has in-frame clones only and misses some. The data contain 85,000 to 120,000 clones, approximately 77% of them seen just once; the ten biggest clones take up around a tenth. The source material was PBMCs. These TCRs come from a male donor in good health and CMV-seropositive. Each CDR3 is given with its conserved first and last residue. A D gene is named only where the DNA matches it firmly. Size values are once, few and many counts, or a class for expanded clones, and some rows have none.

J gene: TRBJ1-3
clone size: .
D gene: .
V gene: TRBV7-5
CDR3 DNA: TGTGCCAGAAGCTTAGCGGACACGCTGGATAGTAACACCATATATTTT
CDR3 protein: CARSLADTLDSNTIYF

J gene: TRBJ2-3
clone size: .
D gene: .
V gene: TRBV28
CDR3 DNA: TGTGCCAGCAGTTTACAAAGCACTAGCACAGATACGCAGTATTTT
CDR3 protein: CASSLQSTSTDTQYF

J gene: TRBJ2-1
clone size: .
D gene: .
V gene: TRBV28
CDR3 DNA: TGTGCCAGCAGTTTATCGGTGTTGTATTCCAATGAGCAGTTCTTC
CDR3 protein: CASSLSVLYSNEQFF

J gene: TRBJ2-1
clone size: .
D gene: TRBD2
V gene: TRBV6-5
CDR3 DNA: TGTGCCAGTACTCTAGCGGGAGGAGGGTACAATGAGCAGTTCTTC
CDR3 protein: CASTLAGGGYNEQFF

J gene: TRBJ1-1
clone size: .
D gene: TRBD1
V gene: TRBV28
CDR3 DNA: TGTGCCAGCAGCCTCGGGACAGTGAACACTGAAGCTTTCTTT
CDR3 protein: CASSLGTVNTEAFF

J gene: TRBJ2-4
clone size: .
D gene: .
V gene: TRBV11-3
CDR3 DNA: TGTGCCAGCAGCTTAGGGGGGGACAGAAAAAACAGTCAGTACTTC
CDR3 protein: CASSLGGDRKNSQYF

J gene: TRBJ2-5
clone size: few
D gene: .
V gene: TRBV5-1
CDR3 DNA: TGCGCCAGCAGCTTGGGAACAGGGAACAGGGAGACCCAGTACTTC
CDR3 protein: CASSLGTGNRETQYF

J gene: TRBJ2-1
clone size: .
D gene: .
V gene: TRBV5-1
CDR3 DNA: TGCGCCAGCAGCTTGGGGTCGGCGGGGAATCGAGGGGAGTTCTTC
CDR3 protein: CASSLGSAGNRGEFF

J gene: TRBJ2-1
clone size: .
D gene: .
V gene: TRBV27
CDR3 DNA: TGTGCCAGCAGTTTCCTCTCCTACAATGAGCAGTTCTTC
CDR3 protein: CASSFLSYNEQFF

J gene: TRBJ2-3
clone size: few
D gene: TRBD2
V gene: TRBV6-5
CDR3 DNA: TGTGCCAGCAGTTACTCGCGGGAGGGCACAGATACGCAGTATTTT
CDR3 protein: CASSYSREGTDTQYF

J gene: TRBJ2-3
clone size: .
D gene: TRBD2
V gene: TRBV7-2
CDR3 DNA: TGTGCCAGCAGCCCCATGCCCAGCGGGAGGGCCAAGATTGCGCAGTATTTT
CDR3 protein: CASSPMPSGRAKIAQYF

J gene: TRBJ1-3
clone size: .
D gene: TRBD1
V gene: TRBV9
CDR3 DNA: TGTGCCGGCAGCGTAGACCCGGGACAGGGCTCTGGAAACACCATATATTTT
CDR3 protein: CAGSVDPGQGSGNTIYF

J gene: TRBJ1-3
clone size: .
D gene: .
V gene: TRBV18
CDR3 DNA: TGTGCCAGCTCATTGGGCCCCTCTGGAAACACCATATATTTT
CDR3 protein: CASSLGPSGNTIYF

J gene: TRBJ2-7
clone size: .
D gene: .
V gene: TRBV5-4
CDR3 DNA: TGTGCCAGCAGCTTGAATTCCGTCTACGAGCAGTACTTC
CDR3 protein: CASSLNSVYEQYF

J gene: TRBJ1-2
clone size: .
D gene: .
V gene: TRBV19
CDR3 DNA: TGTGCCAGTAAGGAACAGGGTTTCGGCTACACCTTC
CDR3 protein: CASKEQGFGYTF

J gene: TRBJ2-1
clone size: once
D gene: .
V gene: TRBV6-6
CDR3 DNA: TGTGCCAGCTCTCGTAGCTCCTACAATGAGCAGTTCTTC
CDR3 protein: CASSRSSYNEQFF

J gene: TRBJ1-1
clone size: .
D gene: TRBD1
V gene: TRBV7-6
CDR3 DNA: TGTGCCAGCAGCACGACAGGGCAGACTGAAGCTTTCTTT
CDR3 protein: CASSTTGQTEAFF

J gene: TRBJ2-3
clone size: .
D gene: TRBD1
V gene: TRBV19
CDR3 DNA: TGTGCCAGTACCGCACAGGGGAAAAATACGCAGTATTTT
CDR3 protein: CASTAQGKNTQYF

J gene: TRBJ2-7
clone size: .
D gene: .
V gene: TRBV2
CDR3 DNA: TGTGCCAGCAGAAGCCCTAGGGGTCAGAGCTCCTACGAGCAGTACTTC
CDR3 protein: CASRSPRGQSSYEQYF

J gene: TRBJ2-5
clone size: .
D gene: TRBD1
V gene: TRBV9
CDR3 DNA: TGTGCCAGCAGCTCATCAACAGGGGCACAAGAGACCCAGTACTTC
CDR3 protein: CASSSSTGAQETQYF

J gene: TRBJ1-1
clone size: .
D gene: .
V gene: TRBV27
CDR3 DNA: TGTGCCAGCAGTTCCCAGGAGAGGGGGACTGAAGCTTTCTTT
CDR3 protein: CASSSQERGTEAFF

J gene: TRBJ2-7
clone size: once
D gene: TRBD2
V gene: TRBV10-2
CDR3 DNA: TGCGCCAGCAGTGGACTAGCGAACTACGAGCAGTACTTC
CDR3 protein: CASSGLANYEQYF

J gene: TRBJ2-7
clone size: .
D gene: TRBD1
V gene: TRBV7-6
CDR3 DNA: TGTGCCAGCATCTACAGTCGGACAGGTTCCTACGAGCAGTACTTC
CDR3 protein: CASIYSRTGSYEQYF

J gene: TRBJ2-5
clone size: .
D gene: TRBD1
V gene: TRBV5-1
CDR3 DNA: TGCGCCAGCAGCGTACCGGGACAGGGCGGAGAGACCCAGTACTTC
CDR3 protein: CASSVPGQGGETQYF

J gene: TRBJ1-1
clone size: .
D gene: TRBD1
V gene: TRBV5-8
CDR3 DNA: TGTGCCAGCAGCACCGGACAGGGTAAAGCTTTCTTT
CDR3 protein: CASSTGQGKAFF

J gene: TRBJ2-7
clone size: .
D gene: .
V gene: TRBV28
CDR3 DNA: TGTGCCAGCAAATCCGAGGAGAGCTCCTACGAGCAGTACTTC
CDR3 protein: CASKSEESSYEQYF

J gene: TRBJ2-7
clone size: .
D gene: .
V gene: TRBV11-3
CDR3 DNA: TGTGCCAGCAGCCTCGGGTTAGGGGCGGAGCAGTACTTC
CDR3 protein: CASSLGLGAEQYF

J gene: TRBJ2-1
clone size: .
D gene: .
V gene: TRBV11-3
CDR3 DNA: TGTGCCAGCAGCTCCGGGATTTCCTACAATGAGCAGTTCTTC
CDR3 protein: CASSSGISYNEQFF

J gene: TRBJ2-7
clone size: few
D gene: TRBD1
V gene: TRBV5-1
CDR3 DNA: TGCGCCAGCAGCAGGACAGGGGACACCTACGAGCAGTACTTC
CDR3 protein: CASSRTGDTYEQYF

J gene: TRBJ2-7
clone size: .
D gene: .
V gene: TRBV11-2
CDR3 DNA: TGTGCCAGCAGCCCCGCCTACGAGCAGTACTTC
CDR3 protein: CASSPAYEQYF

J gene: TRBJ2-3
clone size: .
D gene: .
V gene: TRBV7-8
CDR3 DNA: TGTGCCAGCAGCTTAGCGGGGAGTAATACGCAGTATTTT
CDR3 protein: CASSLAGSNTQYF

J gene: TRBJ2-1
clone size: .
D gene: .
V gene: TRBV21-1
CDR3 DNA: TGTGCCAGCAGCAAAGGTATGGACAGAATCTACAATGAGCAGTTCTTC
CDR3 protein: CASSKGMDRIYNEQFF

J gene: TRBJ1-6
clone size: once
D gene: .
V gene: TRBV30
CDR3 DNA: TGTGCCTGGAGTGTACGGGAGAATTCACCCCTCCACTTT
CDR3 protein: CAWSVRENSPLHF

J gene: TRBJ2-7
clone size: .
D gene: .
V gene: TRBV7-7
CDR3 DNA: TGTGCCAGCAGCTTGACAGGCAGGGACGAGCAGTACTTC
CDR3 protein: CASSLTGRDEQYF

J gene: TRBJ1-1
clone size: few
D gene: .
V gene: TRBV29-1
CDR3 DNA: TGCAGCGTAACAGGTTCTTACACTGAAGCTTTCTTT
CDR3 protein: CSVTGSYTEAFF

J gene: TRBJ2-7
clone size: .
D gene: TRBD1
V gene: TRBV10-3
CDR3 DNA: TGTGCCATCCGGACAGGGGGTGACTACGAGCAGTACTTC
CDR3 protein: CAIRTGGDYEQYF

J gene: TRBJ2-7
clone size: .
D gene: TRBD1
V gene: TRBV30
CDR3 DNA: TGTGCCTTAGCCCCCCCAGGGGGCGCGCGAAACGAGCAGTACTTC
CDR3 protein: CALAPPGGARNEQYF